Listed below are T cell receptor beta chains from one sample, sequenced in a study of blood T cell repertoires in COVID-19. Profiled with immunoSEQ multiplex PCR; TCRdb holds only in-frame clones, not every one. The table has 140,000 or so clones, under 90% seen once. What was sequenced was PBMCs or T cells enriched from blood (not recorded which). Receptors were obtained from a woman younger than 35 who had been exposed to COVID-19. Each CDR3 is given with its conserved first and last residue. The D gene is left open where the match is weak. Clone size is shown for a subset of rows, as once, few, many or a class of expanded clone.

>NA|TRBV7-9|TRBJ2-1|TRBD2
CASSLALAGLNEQFF
TGTGCCAGCAGCTTAGCGCTAGCGGGACTGAATGAGCAGTTCTTC
>NA|TRBV9|TRBJ2-7|NA
CASSPNEGYEQYF
TGTGCCAGCAGCCCCAACGAGGGCTACGAGCAGTACTTC
>few|TRBV6-6|TRBJ2-1|NA
CASSYSGGGIYNEQFF
TGTGCCAGCAGTTACTCCGGAGGGGGCATCTACAATGAGCAGTTCTTC
>NA|TRBV30|TRBJ1-4|TRBD1
CAWSGQGRGNEKLFF
TGTGCCTGGAGTGGACAGGGACGCGGGAATGAAAAACTGTTTTTT
>NA|TRBV6-6|TRBJ1-1|NA
CATQDGQNTEAFF
TGTGCCACCCAAGACGGACAGAACACTGAAGCTTTCTTT
>NA|TRBV9|TRBJ2-7|NA
CASSPPGTPYEQYF
TGTGCCAGCAGCCCCCCCGGGACTCCCTACGAGCAGTACTTC
>NA|TRBV19|TRBJ2-6|NA
CASSITRAGANVLTF
TGTGCCAGTAGTATAACCAGGGCTGGGGCCAACGTCCTGACTTTC
>few|TRBV5-6|TRBJ2-7|NA
CASSLGGVHEQYF
TGTGCCAGCAGCTTGGGAGGTGTCCACGAGCAGTACTTC
>once|TRBV7-3|TRBJ1-5|NA
CASSFSGNQPQHF
TGTGCCAGCAGCTTCAGTGGCAATCAGCCCCAGCATTTT
>NA|TRBV19|TRBJ2-7|TRBD1
CASSHRGLQPGEQYF
TGTGCCAGTAGTCACAGGGGGCTCCAGCCGGGGGAGCAGTACTTC
>NA|TRBV7-9|TRBJ1-1|NA
CASSLGLRTEAFF
TGTGCCAGCAGCCTGGGCCTTAGAACTGAAGCTTTCTTT
>NA|TRBV7-9|TRBJ1-1|TRBD1
CASSEATGINTEAFF
TGTGCCAGCAGCGAAGCGACAGGGATAAACACTGAAGCTTTCTTT
>NA|TRBV4-1|TRBJ1-2|NA
CATGGSLGPEYGYTF
TGCGCCACCGGGGGTTCGTTAGGGCCTGAATATGGCTACACCTTC
>NA|TRBV19|TRBJ1-1|TRBD1
CASSGQGETIPPTEAFF
TGTGCCAGTAGCGGACAGGGGGAGACCATCCCTCCCACTGAAGCTTTCTTT
>NA|TRBV7-9|TRBJ2-1|NA
CASSLEPQSYNEQFF
TGTGCCAGCAGCTTAGAGCCCCAATCCTACAATGAGCAGTTCTTC
>NA|TRBV7-9|TRBJ2-1|NA
CASSSGVVYNEQFF
TGTGCCAGCAGCTCAGGGGTAGTTTACAATGAGCAGTTCTTC
>NA|TRBV3-1/TRBV3-2|TRBJ1-5|NA
CASSQEGPGGNQPQHF
TGTGCCAGCAGCCAAGAGGGGCCAGGGGGCAATCAGCCCCAGCATTTT
>NA|TRBV6-2/TRBV6-3|TRBJ2-1|TRBD2
CASSSPFLTSGRPTYDEQFF
TGTGCCAGCAGTTCCCCCTTCTTGACTAGCGGGAGACCTACGTACGATGAGCAGTTCTTC
>once|TRBV7-9|TRBJ2-3|TRBD2
CASSSGLAGARTDTQYF
TGTGCCAGCAGCTCTGGACTAGCGGGAGCGCGCACAGATACGCAGTATTTT
>NA|TRBV3-1/TRBV3-2|TRBJ1-3|NA
CASSRQAGNTIYF
TGTGCCAGCAGTCGACAGGCTGGAAACACCATATATTTT
>once|TRBV4-2|TRBJ1-2|NA
CASSQGVPGSPRYGYTF
TGTGCCAGCAGCCAAGGGGTTCCGGGAAGCCCTCGCTATGGCTACACCTTC
>NA|TRBV7-2|TRBJ1-3|TRBD1
CASSLVAGGNGNTIYF
TGTGCCAGCAGCTTAGTGGCAGGGGGTAATGGAAACACCATATATTTT
>NA|TRBV4-1|TRBJ1-3|NA
CASSPWEQISGNTIYF
TGCGCCAGCAGCCCCTGGGAGCAGATCTCTGGAAACACCATATATTTT
>NA|TRBV24-1|TRBJ1-2|NA
CATSVIQGIDYGYTF
TGTGCCACCAGTGTTATACAGGGCATCGACTATGGCTACACCTTC
>NA|TRBV7-3|TRBJ1-1|NA
CASSSQGNTEAFF
TGTGCCAGCAGCTCACAGGGGAACACTGAAGCTTTCTTT
>few|TRBV5-1|TRBJ2-7|TRBD1
CASSLVAGGGTGNNEQYF
TGCGCCAGCAGCTTGGTTGCGGGTGGTGGGACAGGAAATAACGAGCAGTACTTC
>NA|TRBV4-2|TRBJ2-7|TRBD2
CASSQNTGTSGTYEQYF
TGTGCCAGCAGCCAAAACACCGGGACTAGCGGTACCTACGAGCAGTACTTC
>NA|TRBV4-3|TRBJ1-1|NA
CASSQVGATEAFF
TGCGCCAGCAGCCAAGTAGGGGCCACTGAAGCTTTCTTT
>NA|TRBV12-5|TRBJ2-5|TRBD1
CASGLYRTGSVETQYF
TGTGCTAGTGGTTTGTACCGGACAGGGTCCGTGGAGACCCAGTACTTC
>NA|TRBV12-3/TRBV12-4|TRBJ1-2|TRBD1
CASSPGTDYGYTF
TGTGCCAGCAGCCCCGGGACAGATTATGGCTACACCTTC
>NA|TRBV7-9|TRBJ2-1|TRBD2
CASSLELAGYGSEQFF
TGTGCCAGCAGCTTAGAACTAGCGGGATACGGTAGTGAGCAGTTCTTC
>NA|TRBV7-8|TRBJ2-7|TRBD2
CASSSRLAGAHEQYF
TGTGCCAGCAGCTCAAGACTAGCGGGAGCCCACGAGCAGTACTTC
>NA|TRBV28|TRBJ2-3|NA
CASSPSDTQYF
TGTGCCAGCAGTCCGTCGGATACGCAGTATTTT
>NA|TRBV11-3|TRBJ1-6|NA
CASSLDGRWAQSYNSPLHF
TGTGCCAGCAGCTTAGACGGCAGGTGGGCACAGTCCTATAATTCACCCCTCCACTTT
>NA|TRBV14|TRBJ1-6|NA
CASSQQGAGSPLHF
TGTGCCAGCAGCCAACAGGGAGCGGGTTCACCCCTCCACTTT
>NA|TRBV25-1|TRBJ2-3|NA
CASSLWDNTDTQYF
TGTGCCAGCAGTCTATGGGACAACACAGATACGCAGTATTTT
>NA|TRBV30|TRBJ1-1|TRBD1
CAWSERGQLNTEAFF
TGTGCCTGGAGTGAACGGGGACAGTTGAACACTGAAGCTTTCTTT
>NA|TRBV28|TRBJ1-5|NA
CASTRTLQGPQHF
TGTGCCAGCACTCGGACACTTCAGGGGCCCCAGCATTTT
>NA|TRBV4-3|TRBJ2-1|TRBD2
CASSQRFVAGGGNEQFF
TGCGCCAGCAGCCAACGCTTTGTGGCGGGAGGGGGCAATGAGCAGTTCTTC
>once|TRBV24-1|TRBJ2-1|TRBD2
CATSGPGLAGVGEQFF
TGTGCCACCAGTGGACCGGGACTAGCGGGAGTGGGTGAGCAGTTCTTC
>NA|TRBV10-2|TRBJ2-3|TRBD2
CASRTSGSTDTQYF
TGCGCCAGCAGGACTAGCGGGAGCACAGATACGCAGTATTTT
>NA|TRBV5-4|TRBJ1-1|NA
CASSLGHSLNTEAFF
TGTGCCAGCAGCTTGGGTCACTCCCTGAACACTGAAGCTTTCTTT
>NA|TRBV2|TRBJ1-5|NA
CASSERWGSLNLGNQPQHF
TGTGCCAGCAGTGAAAGGTGGGGCAGTCTCAACCTTGGCAATCAGCCCCAGCATTTT